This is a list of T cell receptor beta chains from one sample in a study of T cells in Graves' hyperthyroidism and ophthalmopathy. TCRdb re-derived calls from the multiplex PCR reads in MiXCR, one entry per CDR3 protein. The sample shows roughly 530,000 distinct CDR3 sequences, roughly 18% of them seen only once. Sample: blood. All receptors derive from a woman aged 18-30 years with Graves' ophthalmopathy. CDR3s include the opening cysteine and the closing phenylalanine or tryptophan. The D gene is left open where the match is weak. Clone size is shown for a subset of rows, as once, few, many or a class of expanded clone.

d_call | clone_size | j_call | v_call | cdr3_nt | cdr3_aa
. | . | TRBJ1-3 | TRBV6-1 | TGTGCCAGCAATGGGAAGATTGGAAACACCATATATTTT | CASNGKIGNTIYF
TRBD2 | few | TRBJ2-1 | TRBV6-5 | TGTGCCAGCAGTTACTCGCGACTAGCGGCCTACAATGAGCAGTTCTTC | CASSYSRLAAYNEQFF
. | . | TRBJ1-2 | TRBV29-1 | TGCAGCGTTGAAGATCAAGAAGGGGTTGGCTACACCTTC | CSVEDQEGVGYTF
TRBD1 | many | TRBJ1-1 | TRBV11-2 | TGTGCCAGCAGCTTAGGGCCAGGGGGCGAAGTAGCTTTCTTT | CASSLGPGGEVAFF
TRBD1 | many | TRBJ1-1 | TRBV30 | TGTGCCTGGAGTGACAGGGGGAACACTGAAGCTTTCTTT | CAWSDRGNTEAFF
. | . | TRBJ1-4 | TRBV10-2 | TGCGCCAGCACGCGGACGGAAAATGAAAAACTGTTTTTT | CASTRTENEKLFF
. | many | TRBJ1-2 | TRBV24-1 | TGTGCCACCAGCCCCTCAGGCAGTTATGGCTACACCTTC | CATSPSGSYGYTF
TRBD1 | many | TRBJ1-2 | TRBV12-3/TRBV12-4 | TGTGCCAGCAGTTCCCGACAGGGGAAGGGCTATGGCTACACCTTC | CASSSRQGKGYGYTF
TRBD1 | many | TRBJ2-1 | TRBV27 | TGTGCCAGCAGTTTACAGGGGGCTTCTGAGCAGTTCTTC | CASSLQGASEQFF
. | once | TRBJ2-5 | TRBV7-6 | TGTGCCAGCAGCTTAGTACCCGGGGTCGGCGAGACCCAGTACTTC | CASSLVPGVGETQYF
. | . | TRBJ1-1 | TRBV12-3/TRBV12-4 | TGTGCCAGCAGTCTCAATTCACCCCTCTTT | CASSLNSPLF
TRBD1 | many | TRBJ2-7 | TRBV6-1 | TGTGCCAGCAAGGGGTTCATTGCAGGGGGCGACGAGCAGTACTTC | CASKGFIAGGDEQYF
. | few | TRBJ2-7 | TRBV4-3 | TGCGCCAGCAGCCACTCTCCCGACAGTGCCTACGAGCAGTACTTC | CASSHSPDSAYEQYF
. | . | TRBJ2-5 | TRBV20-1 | TGCAGTGTCTTGAGGAGGGGGGAGACCCAGTACTTC | CSVLRRGETQYF
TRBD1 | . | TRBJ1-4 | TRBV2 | TGTGCCAGCAGCTATCACAGGGGCCCTAATGAAAAACTGTTTTTT | CASSYHRGPNEKLFF
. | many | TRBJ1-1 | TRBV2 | TGTGCCAATTACTTGGGCGTTAACACTGAAGCTTTCTTT | CANYLGVNTEAFF
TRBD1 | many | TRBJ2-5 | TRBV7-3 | TGTGCCAGCAGCTTAAGGGTGGCAGGGGGCGTAGAGACCCAGTACTTC | CASSLRVAGGVETQYF
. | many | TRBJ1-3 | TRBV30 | TGTGCCTGGAGTGCTCCCTTGTTTGACACCATATATTTT | CAWSAPLFDTIYF
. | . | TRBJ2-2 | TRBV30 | TGTGCCTGGGGGTGGTACTCGGGGGCCACCACCGGGGAGCTGTTTTTT | CAWGWYSGATTGELFF
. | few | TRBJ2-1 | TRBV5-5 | TGTGCCAGCAGCTTGGCCCCTACAGTAAATGAGCAGTTCTTC | CASSLAPTVNEQFF
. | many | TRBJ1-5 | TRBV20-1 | TGCAGTGTTGGGGGGATCGGGCAGCCCCAGCATTTT | CSVGGIGQPQHF
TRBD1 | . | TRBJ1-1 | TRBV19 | TGTGCCAGTAGTATTCCAGGGGGCTGGAGCACTGAAGCTTTCTTT | CASSIPGGWSTEAFF
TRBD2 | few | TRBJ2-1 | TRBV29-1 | TGCAGCGTCGCCCCTGGGCCTCCGGGACTAGCGGGGAGGTATGAGCAGTTCTTC | CSVAPGPPGLAGRYEQFF
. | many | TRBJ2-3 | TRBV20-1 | TGCAGTGCTAGAGACCTCCGGGCTGGAAGTCGCGATACGCAGTATTTT | CSARDLRAGSRDTQYF
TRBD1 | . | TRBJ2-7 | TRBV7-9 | TGTGCCAGCAGCTTTACAGGGGGAATGAACGAGCAGTACTTC | CASSFTGGMNEQYF
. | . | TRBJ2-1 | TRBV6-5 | TGTGCCAGCAGTTACTCCCCCGGATACAATGAGCAGTTCTTC | CASSYSPGYNEQFF
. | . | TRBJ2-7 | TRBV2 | TGTGCCAGCAAACCAGGGGTAAGAACCTACGAGCAGTACTTC | CASKPGVRTYEQYF
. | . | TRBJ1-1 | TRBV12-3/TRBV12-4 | TGTGCCAGCAGGTCGGGGGGGGCCGGGAACACTGAAGCTTTCTTT | CASRSGGAGNTEAFF
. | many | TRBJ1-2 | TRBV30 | TGTGCCTGGAGTGTACGAAGGGGAAACTATGGCTACACCTTC | CAWSVRRGNYGYTF
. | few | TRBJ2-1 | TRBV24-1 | TGTGCCACGGGAGCGGTATCCTACAATGAGCAGTTCTTC | CATGAVSYNEQFF
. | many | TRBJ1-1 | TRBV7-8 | TGTGCCAGCAGCCCTGAGTACCCGAACACTGAAGCTTTCTTT | CASSPEYPNTEAFF
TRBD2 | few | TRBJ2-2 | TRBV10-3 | TGTGCCATCAGCGTCGGGACTAGCGTGAGCGGGGAGCTGTTTTTT | CAISVGTSVSGELFF
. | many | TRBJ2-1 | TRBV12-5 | TGTGCTAGTGGTTGGAGGGCCGATGAGCAGTTCTTC | CASGWRADEQFF
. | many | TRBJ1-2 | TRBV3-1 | TGTGCCAGCAGCCACGGAGACATTGGCTACACCTTC | CASSHGDIGYTF
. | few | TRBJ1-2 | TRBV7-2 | TGTGCCAGCAACACGGGGAACAGGGCTAACTATGGCTACACCTTC | CASNTGNRANYGYTF
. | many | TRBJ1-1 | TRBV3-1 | TGTGCCAGCAGCCAAGTCACTGGGACTGAAGCTTTCTTT | CASSQVTGTEAFF
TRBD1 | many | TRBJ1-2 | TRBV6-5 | TGTGCCAGCAGTTACTCTACAGGGGAAGGCTACACCTTC | CASSYSTGEGYTF
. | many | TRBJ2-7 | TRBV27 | TGTGCCAGCAACCCACTGGGGGGCTCCTACGAGCAGTACTTC | CASNPLGGSYEQYF
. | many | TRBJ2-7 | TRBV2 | TGTGCCAGCAGTGGTTGGACGGTCTCCTACGAGCAGTACTTC | CASSGWTVSYEQYF
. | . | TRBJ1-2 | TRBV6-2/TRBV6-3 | TGTGCCAGCAGTTACTCCGGGGCCAGAATCTATGGCTACACCTTC | CASSYSGARIYGYTF
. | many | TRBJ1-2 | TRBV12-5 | TGTGCTAGTGGGCCTACAGGAGGGTATGGCTACACCTTC | CASGPTGGYGYTF
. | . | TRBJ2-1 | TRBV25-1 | TGTGCCAGCAGTGATAAGGGCAATGAGCAGTTCTTC | CASSDKGNEQFF
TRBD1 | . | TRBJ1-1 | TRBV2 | TGTGCCAGCAAGGGAGGGGGCCTGAGGGCTGAAGCTTTCTTT | CASKGGGLRAEAFF
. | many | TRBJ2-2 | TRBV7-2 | TGTGCCAGCAGCTTCAAGGGTACCGGGGAGCTGTTTTTT | CASSFKGTGELFF
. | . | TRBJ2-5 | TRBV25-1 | TGTGCCAGCAGTGAATATAAAGGGGCCCAAGAGACCCAGTACTTC | CASSEYKGAQETQYF
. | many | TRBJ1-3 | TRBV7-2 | TGTGCCAGCAGCCGCCCAGGCTCTGGAAACACCATATATTTT | CASSRPGSGNTIYF
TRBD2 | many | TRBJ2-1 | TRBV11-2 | TGTGCCAGCAGCTTAGTTCTAGCGGGGCCAGGGAATGAGCAGTTCTTC | CASSLVLAGPGNEQFF
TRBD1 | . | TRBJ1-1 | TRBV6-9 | TGTGCCAGCAGTGCAGGGACAGAGGGGGAAAGGACTGAAGCTTTCTTT | CASSAGTEGERTEAFF